The 18 T cell receptor beta chains listed next were all sequenced from one sample in a study of identical twins. MiXCR, applied by TCRdb to the 5' RACE reads, yields one record per CDR3 protein. Of over 200,000 distinct CDR3 sequences in the sample, approximately 7.1% are singletons; the top ten hold approximately 14%. The same specimen was also included in a second study, on T cells expressing NK-cell markers.

Sequencing input: CD8+ T cells sorted from blood. The receptors come from a woman younger than 30 in good health.

This clonotype was counted at least ten times. The gene calls are TRBV29-1 and TRBJ1-2; D not resolved. This CDR3 is built from 16 residues. Germline assignment: CDR1 SQVTM and CDR2 ANQGSEA. The V end lost 1 base, the J end lost 4 bases, and 19 bases lay between the germline ends. CDR3 amino acids: CSVEGDISRPSYGYTF. DNA of the CDR3: TGCAGCGTTGAAGGTGACATAAGCAGACCCAGCTATGGCTACACCTTC. The complete variable domain, with remaining parts taken from reference TRBV29-1 and TRBJ1-2, reads SAVISQKPSRDICQRGTSLTIQCQVDSQVTMMFWYRQQPGQSLTLIATANQGSEATYESGFVIDKFPISRPNLTFSTLTVSNMSPEDSSIYLCSVEGDISRPSYGYTFGSGTRLTVV.

This clonotype was seen repeatedly, ten times or more. The rearrangement links TRBV9 to TRBJ2-7; D unresolved. Trimming took off 0 bases at V and 7 bases at J, with 8 bases between the two ends. This CDR3 region has 12 residues. Looked up from germline, CDR1 is SGDLS and CDR2 is YYNGEE. The CDR3 coding sequence is TGTGCCAGCAGCGTAGTGTCAGGAGAGCAGTACTTC. Protein product: CASSVVSGEQYF.

V and J are TRBV19 and TRBJ2-3, with D uncertain. V was shortened by 1 base and J by 0 bases, with 8 bases between the two germline ends. The CDR3 contains 15 residues. Germline V gene data show CDR1 as LNHDA and CDR2 as SQIVND (reference sequence). In nucleotides, the CDR3 is TGTGCCAGTAGTATAGGACAAACTAGCACAGATACGCAGTATTTT. It codes for CASSIGQTSTDTQYF.

This clonotype was detected only a few times. The V gene is TRBV20-1, the J gene TRBJ2-1; D is possibly TRBD2 (5 bases). Trimming took 2 bases from V and 0 from J, leaving 23 bases between them. CDR3 length: 19 residues. CDR1 and CDR2 from the germline V gene are DFQATT and SNEGSKA (reference sequence). The DNA of the CDR3 is TGCAGTGCTAGATTTATCCGGGCGGGTATGCCGAGCTCCTACAATGAGCAGTTCTTC. Encoded protein: CSARFIRAGMPSSYNEQFF.

This chain uses TRBV7-9 with TRBJ2-3; TRBD2 matches 9 bases. Per germline, CDR1 SEHNR and CDR2 FQNEAQ (reference sequence). The V and J ends lost 5 bases and 2 bases, in that order; junction bases with no gene match: 2. This CDR3 is 14 amino acids long. The CDR3 bases are TGTGCCAGCAGCCCTAGCGGGAACACAGATACGCAGTATTTT. It codes for CASSPSGNTDTQYF.

V is TRBV7-9 and J is TRBJ2-6; 8 bases are a match to TRBD1. After removal of 2 bases from V and 1 base from J, the junction contained 1 base not matched to a gene. Germline V lookup: CDR1 SEHNR, CDR2 FQNEAQ (reference sequence). The CDR3 length is 16 residues. Here the CDR3 reads CASSLQGASGANVLTF. The CDR3 DNA reads TGTGCCAGCAGCTTACAGGGGGCGTCTGGGGCCAACGTCCTGACTTTC.

The table lists this clonotype with many counts. The chain links TRBV5-5 to TRBJ1-4, with TRBD1 as a possible D gene (5 bases). CDR3 length: 16 amino acids. V lost 0 bases and J 0 bases, leaving 9 bases between the germline ends. Germline V gives CDR1 SGHKS, CDR2 YYEKEE (reference sequence). DNA of the CDR3: TGTGCCAGCAGCTTGGGGGACTCAACAACTAATGAAAAACTGTTTTTT. It yields the protein CASSLGDSTTNEKLFF.

This clonotype was detected ten times or more. The genes are TRBV2 and TRBJ2-7, with D possibly TRBD2 on 5 matching bases. The germline gives CDR1 SNHLY, CDR2 FYNNEI. This CDR3 region has 14 residues. Trimming removed 0 bases at V and 11 bases at J, with 17 bases between. CDR3 sequence reads: CASSEARNSPREYF. CDR3 DNA sequence: TGTGCCAGCAGTGAAGCTCGAAACAGCCCGCGGGAGTACTTC.

Notes on this clonotype: The DNA is omitted, as the CDR3 cannot be located on it reliably, and the CDR3 follows TCRdb's listing. The chain carries TRBV27 and TRBJ2-5; TRBD1, the table's D call, lacks a check against the DNA. The CDR3 sequence runs 17 residues, both termini included. CDR1 MNHEY and CDR2 SMNVEV come from the germline V gene (reference sequence). CDR3 sequence: CASILAPGQGAQETQYF.

This clonotype has a count of ten or more. V gene TRBV27 combines with J gene TRBJ2-4, with D perhaps TRBD1 or TRBD2 (6 bases each). This CDR3 is built from 16 residues. V was trimmed by 2 bases and J by 8 bases, leaving 19 bases between them. The germline CDR1 and CDR2 sequences are MNHEY and SMNVEV (reference sequence). The CDR3 region has the DNA TGTGCCAGCAGTTTACGGTCGCAGGGGAGGAGATACATTCAGTACTTC. The encoded protein is CASSLRSQGRRYIQYF.

This clonotype appeared a few times. The chain couples TRBV6-1 to TRBJ1-1; a possible D gene is TRBD1 (5 bases). This CDR3 is 13 amino acids long. The ends were cut back, 7 bases at V and 4 bases at J, with 13 bases in the middle. The V gene's germline CDR1 is MNHNS and CDR2 SASEGT. The CDR3: CASTPGRVTEAFF. In DNA, the CDR3 is TGTGCCAGCACACCGGGACGGGTCACTGAAGCTTTCTTT.

This clonotype has a handful of counts. V gene TRBV12-3 or TRBV12-4 combines with J gene TRBJ2-1; 7 bases line up with TRBD2. CDR3 length equals 12 residues. V lost 5 bases, J lost 10 bases, and 5 bases stayed unmatched. The CDR3 coding sequence is TGTGCCAGCAGTCTCGGACTAGTGGAGCAGTTCTTC. Translation gives CASSLGLVEQFF.

The chain uses TRBV11-2 and TRBJ2-2; 12 bases align to TRBD1. CDR3 length: 15 residues. The germline V gene encodes CDR1 SGHAT and CDR2 FQNNGV. The V gene end was trimmed by 3 bases and the J gene end by 7 bases; junction bases not matched to a gene: 3. The CDR3 DNA follows: TGTGCCAGCAGCTTGGGACAGGGGGCTGTCGGGGAGCTGTTTTTT. Translation: CASSLGQGAVGELFF.

This clonotype showed up many times. The chain couples TRBV11-2 to TRBJ2-2; maybe TRBD2 (5 bases). V lost 7 bases and J lost 7, with 10 bases in between. Looked up from germline, CDR1 is SGHAT and CDR2 is FQNNGV. This CDR3 is built from 12 residues. This CDR3 reads CASIGEGGELFF. The CDR3 DNA is TGTGCCAGCATTGGAGAGGGCGGGGAGCTGTTTTTT.

This chain joins TRBV7-8 and TRBJ2-5; 7 nucleotides align to TRBD2. This CDR3 contains 14 residues. Germline-derived CDR1 and CDR2 are SGHVS and FQNEAQ. Unmatched junction bases numbered 3, after V lost 1 base and J lost 4 bases. CDR3 in DNA: TGTGCCAGCAGCTTAGTGACGGGGGGAGAGACCCAGTACTTC. Translated: CASSLVTGGETQYF.

The chain joins TRBV20-1 to TRBJ2-7; no clear D gene. V gave up 5 bases and J gave up 2 bases, with 13 bases separating them. Germline CDR1 reads DFQATT; CDR2 reads SNEGSKA (reference sequence). The CDR3 length is 13 residues. CDR3 amino acids: CSALPQDAYEQYF. The CDR3 nucleotides read TGCAGTGCTCTACCCCAGGACGCCTACGAGCAGTACTTC.

This clonotype appeared many times. The chain couples TRBV9 to TRBJ2-7; 7 bases are a match to TRBD1. CDR1 SGDLS and CDR2 YYNGEE come from the germline V gene. Germline trimming cut 3 bases from V and 2 bases from J; bases unmatched to any gene: 5. This CDR3 region has 14 residues. The CDR3 loop reads CASSEGGRAYEQYF. CDR3 DNA sequence: TGTGCCAGCAGCGAAGGGGGCAGAGCCTACGAGCAGTACTTC.

The rearrangement uses TRBV27 and TRBJ2-3; the D is unclear. Germline-derived CDR1 and CDR2 are MNHEY and SMNVEV (reference sequence). CDR3 length equals 14 residues. The V gene lost 6 bases and the J gene lost 2 bases, with 12 bases spanning the gap. The CDR3 loop reads CASRTYRDTDTQYF. The CDR3 coding sequence is TGTGCCAGCAGAACGTACAGAGACACAGATACGCAGTATTTT.